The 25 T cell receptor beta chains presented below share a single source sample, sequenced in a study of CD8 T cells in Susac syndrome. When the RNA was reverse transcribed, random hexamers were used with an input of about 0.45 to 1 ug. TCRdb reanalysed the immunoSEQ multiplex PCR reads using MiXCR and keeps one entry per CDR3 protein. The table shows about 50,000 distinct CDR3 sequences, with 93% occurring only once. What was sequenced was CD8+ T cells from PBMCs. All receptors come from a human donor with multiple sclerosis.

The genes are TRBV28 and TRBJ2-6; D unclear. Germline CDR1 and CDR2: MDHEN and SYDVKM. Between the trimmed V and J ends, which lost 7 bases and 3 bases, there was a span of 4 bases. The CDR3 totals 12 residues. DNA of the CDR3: TGTGCCAGCAATAGTGGGGCCAACGTCCTGACTTTC. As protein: CASNSGANVLTF.

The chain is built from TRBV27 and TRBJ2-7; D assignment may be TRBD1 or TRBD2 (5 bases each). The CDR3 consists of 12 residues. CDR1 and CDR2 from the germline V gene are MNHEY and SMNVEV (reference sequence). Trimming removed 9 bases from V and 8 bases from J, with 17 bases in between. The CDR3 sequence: CARPGRHYKQYF. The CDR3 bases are TGTGCCAGACCGGGACGGCATTATAAGCAGTACTTC.

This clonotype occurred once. The CDR3 loop is CAISYGTGSYEQYF. DNA of the CDR3: TGTGCCATCAGTTACGGGACAGGGTCCTACGAGCAGTACTTC. The J gene is TRBJ2-7, the V gene TRBV10-3; 9 nucleotides align to TRBD1. This CDR3 is built from 14 residues. The J segment lost 1 base and the V segment lost 5 bases, leaving 3 bases of the junction unmatched. Germline lookup yields CDR1 ENHRY and CDR2 SYGVKD.

CDR3 nucleotide sequence: TGTGCCAGCGGCGGGGGCCTCACAGATACGCAGTATTTT. Amino acid sequence: CASGGGLTDTQYF. The V gene is TRBV6-5, the J gene TRBJ2-3; weak D call: TRBD2 (7 bases). The ends were cut back, 8 bases at V and 2 bases at J, with 11 bases in the middle. Germline V gene data show CDR1 as MNHEY and CDR2 as SVGAGI. The CDR3 is made up of 13 amino acids.

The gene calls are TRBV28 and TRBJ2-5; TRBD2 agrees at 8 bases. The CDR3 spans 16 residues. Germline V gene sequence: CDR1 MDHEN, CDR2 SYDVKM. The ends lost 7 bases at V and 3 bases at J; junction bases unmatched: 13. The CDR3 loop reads CASTLIRGGPEETQYF. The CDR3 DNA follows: TGTGCCAGCACCCTTATCCGCGGGGGGCCTGAAGAGACCCAGTACTTC.

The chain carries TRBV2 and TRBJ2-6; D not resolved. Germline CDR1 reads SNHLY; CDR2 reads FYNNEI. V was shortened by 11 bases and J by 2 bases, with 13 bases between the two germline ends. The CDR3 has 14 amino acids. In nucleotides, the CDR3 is TGTGCCCTCGAGCTCGCGACTGGGGCCAACGTCCTGACTTTC. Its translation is CALELATGANVLTF.

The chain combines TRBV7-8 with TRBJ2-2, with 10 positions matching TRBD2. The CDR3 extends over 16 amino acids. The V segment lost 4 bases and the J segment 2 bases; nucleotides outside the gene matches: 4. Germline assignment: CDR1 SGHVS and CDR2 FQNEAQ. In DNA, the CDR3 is TGTGCCAGCAGCTACAGCGGGGGGGTTAACACCGGGGAGCTGTTTTTT. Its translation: CASSYSGGVNTGELFF. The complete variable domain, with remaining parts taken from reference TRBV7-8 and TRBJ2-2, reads GAGVSQSPRYKVAKRGQDVALRCDPISGHVSLFWYQQALGQGPEFLTYFQNEAQLDKSGLPSDRFFAERPEGSVSTLKIQRTQQEDSAVYLCASSYSGGVNTGELFFGEGSRLTVL.

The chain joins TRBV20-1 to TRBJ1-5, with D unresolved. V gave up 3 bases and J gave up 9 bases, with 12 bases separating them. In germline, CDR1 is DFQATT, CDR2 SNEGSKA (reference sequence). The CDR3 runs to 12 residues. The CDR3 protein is CSARAISGPQHF. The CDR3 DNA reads TGCAGTGCTAGGGCGATCTCGGGGCCCCAGCATTTT.

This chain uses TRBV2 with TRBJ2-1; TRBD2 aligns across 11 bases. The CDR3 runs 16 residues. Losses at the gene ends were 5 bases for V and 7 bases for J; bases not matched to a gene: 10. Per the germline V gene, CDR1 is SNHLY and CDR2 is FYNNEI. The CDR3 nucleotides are TGTGCCAGCAGTCCTATGGGGGCTAGCGGGGGGAATGAGCAGTTCTTC. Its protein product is CASSPMGASGGNEQFF. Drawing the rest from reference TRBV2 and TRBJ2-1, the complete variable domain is EPEVTQTPSHQVTQMGQEVILRCVPISNHLYFYWYRQILGQKVEFLVSFYNNEISEKSEIFDDQFSVERPDGSNFTLKIRSTKLEDSAMYFCASSPMGASGGNEQFFGPGTRLTVL.

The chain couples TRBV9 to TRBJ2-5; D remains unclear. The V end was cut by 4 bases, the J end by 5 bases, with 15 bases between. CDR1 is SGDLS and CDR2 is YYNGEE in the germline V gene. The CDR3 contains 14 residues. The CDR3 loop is CASSPQNTFETQYF. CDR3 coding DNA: TGTGCCAGCAGCCCCCAAAATACCTTCGAGACCCAGTACTTC.

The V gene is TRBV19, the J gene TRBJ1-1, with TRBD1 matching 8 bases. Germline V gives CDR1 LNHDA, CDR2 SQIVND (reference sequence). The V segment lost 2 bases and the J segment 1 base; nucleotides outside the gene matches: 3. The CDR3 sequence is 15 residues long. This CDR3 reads CASSIRTGWNTEAFF. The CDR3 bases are TGTGCCAGTAGTATAAGGACAGGGTGGAACACTGAAGCTTTCTTT.

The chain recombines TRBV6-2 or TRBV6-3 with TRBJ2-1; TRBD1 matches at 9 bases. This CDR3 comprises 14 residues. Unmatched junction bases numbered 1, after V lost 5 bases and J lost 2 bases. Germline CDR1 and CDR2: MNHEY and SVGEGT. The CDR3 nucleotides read TGTGCCAGCAGTGACAGGGGGACCTACAATGAGCAGTTCTTC. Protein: CASSDRGTYNEQFF.

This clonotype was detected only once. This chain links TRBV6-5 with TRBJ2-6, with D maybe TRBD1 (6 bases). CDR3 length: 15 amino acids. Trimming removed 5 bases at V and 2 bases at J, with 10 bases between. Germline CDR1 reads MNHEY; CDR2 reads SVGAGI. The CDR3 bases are TGTGCCAGCAGTCAGGGGACAACTGGGGCCAACGTCCTGACTTTC. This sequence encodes CASSQGTTGANVLTF.

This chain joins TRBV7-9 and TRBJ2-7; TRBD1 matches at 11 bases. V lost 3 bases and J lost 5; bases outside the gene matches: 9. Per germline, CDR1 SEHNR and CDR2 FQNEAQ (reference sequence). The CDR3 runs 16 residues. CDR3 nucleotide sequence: TGTGCCAGCAGCTTTTGGGCCCTGGACAGGGGGCACGAGCAGTACTTC. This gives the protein CASSFWALDRGHEQYF.

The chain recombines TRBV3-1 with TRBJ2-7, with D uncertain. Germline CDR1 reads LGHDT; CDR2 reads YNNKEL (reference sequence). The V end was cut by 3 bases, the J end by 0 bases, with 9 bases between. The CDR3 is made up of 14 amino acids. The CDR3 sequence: CASSQGSSSYEQYF. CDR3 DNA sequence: TGTGCCAGCAGCCAGGGCTCGAGCTCCTACGAGCAGTACTTC.

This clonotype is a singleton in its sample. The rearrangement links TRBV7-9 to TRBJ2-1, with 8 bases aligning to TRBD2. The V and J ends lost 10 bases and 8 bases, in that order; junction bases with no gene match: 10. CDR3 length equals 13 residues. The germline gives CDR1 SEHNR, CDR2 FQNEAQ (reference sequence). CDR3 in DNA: TGTGCCATCCTTAACGGGGGGGAGGATGAGCAGTTCTTC. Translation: CAILNGGEDEQFF.

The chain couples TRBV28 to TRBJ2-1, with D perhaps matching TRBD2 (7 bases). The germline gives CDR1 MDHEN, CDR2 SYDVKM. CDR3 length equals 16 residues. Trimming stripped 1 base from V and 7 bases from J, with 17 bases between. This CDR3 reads CASSLLRGGGKNEQFF. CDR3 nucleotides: TGTGCCAGCAGTTTATTGAGAGGGGGGGGAAAGAATGAGCAGTTCTTC.

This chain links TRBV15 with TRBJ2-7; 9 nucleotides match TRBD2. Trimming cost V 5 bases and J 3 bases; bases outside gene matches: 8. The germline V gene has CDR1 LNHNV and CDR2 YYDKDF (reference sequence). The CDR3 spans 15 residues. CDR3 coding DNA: TGTGCCACCAGCGAAAGCCGGACTAGCGACTACGAGCAGTACTTC. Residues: CATSESRTSDYEQYF. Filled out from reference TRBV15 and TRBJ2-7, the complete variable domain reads DAMVIQNPRYQVTQFGKPVTLSCSQTLNHNVMYWYQQKSSQAPKLLFHYYDKDFNNEADTPDNFQSRRPNTSFCFLDIRSPGLGDTAMYLCATSESRTSDYEQYFGPGTRLTVT.

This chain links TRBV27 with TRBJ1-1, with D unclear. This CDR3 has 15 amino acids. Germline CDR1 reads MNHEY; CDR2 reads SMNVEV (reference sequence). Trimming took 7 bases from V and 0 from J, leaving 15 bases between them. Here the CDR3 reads CASKIRSPMNTEAFF. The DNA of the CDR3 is TGTGCCAGCAAGATCCGCTCACCGATGAACACTGAAGCTTTCTTT.

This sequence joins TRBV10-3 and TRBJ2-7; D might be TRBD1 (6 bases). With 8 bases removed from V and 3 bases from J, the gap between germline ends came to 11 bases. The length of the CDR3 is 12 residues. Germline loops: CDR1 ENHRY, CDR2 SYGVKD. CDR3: CAIGTTYYEQYF. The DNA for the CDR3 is TGTGCCATCGGGACAACGTACTACGAGCAGTACTTC.

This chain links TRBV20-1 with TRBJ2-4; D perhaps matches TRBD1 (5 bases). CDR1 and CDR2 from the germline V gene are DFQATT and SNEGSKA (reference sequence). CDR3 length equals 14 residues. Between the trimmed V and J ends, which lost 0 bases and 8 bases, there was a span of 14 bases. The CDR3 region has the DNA TGCAGTGCTAGAGATCTTAAGGGGTTGGACATTCAGTACTTC. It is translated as CSARDLKGLDIQYF.

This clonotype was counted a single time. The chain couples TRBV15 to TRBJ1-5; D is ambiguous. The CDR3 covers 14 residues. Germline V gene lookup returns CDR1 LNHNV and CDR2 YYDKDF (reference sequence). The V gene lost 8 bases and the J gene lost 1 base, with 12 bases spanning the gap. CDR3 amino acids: CATSAGISNQPQHF. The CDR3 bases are TGTGCCACCTCGGCAGGTATAAGCAATCAGCCCCAGCATTTT.

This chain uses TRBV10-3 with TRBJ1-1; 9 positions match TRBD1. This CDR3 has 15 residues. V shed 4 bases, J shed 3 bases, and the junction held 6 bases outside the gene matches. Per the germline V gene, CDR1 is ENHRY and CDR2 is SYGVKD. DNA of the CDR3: TGTGCCATCAGTGCCTTGACAGGGGGGTACACTGAAGCTTTCTTT. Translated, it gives CAISALTGGYTEAFF.

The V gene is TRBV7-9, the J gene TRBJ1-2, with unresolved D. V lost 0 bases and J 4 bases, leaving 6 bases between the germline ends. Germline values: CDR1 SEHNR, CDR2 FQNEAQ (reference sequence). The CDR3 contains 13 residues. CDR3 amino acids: CASSLAVTYGYTF. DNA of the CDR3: TGTGCCAGCAGCTTAGCGGTTACCTATGGCTACACCTTC. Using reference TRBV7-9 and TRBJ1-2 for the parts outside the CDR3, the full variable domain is DTGVSQNPRHKITKRGQNVTFRCDPISEHNRLYWYRQTLGQGPEFLTYFQNEAQLEKSRLLSDRFSAERPKGSFSTLEIQRTEQGDSAMYLCASSLAVTYGYTFGSGTRLTVV.

The CDR3 sequence is CSAREHTEAFF. CDR3 nucleotide sequence: TGCAGTGCTAGAGAGCACACTGAAGCTTTCTTT. The V and J genes are TRBV20-1 and TRBJ1-1; D is unresolved. Per the germline V gene, CDR1 is DFQATT and CDR2 is SNEGSKA (reference sequence). The V end lost 0 bases, the J end lost 3 bases, and 2 bases lay between the germline ends. This CDR3 is 11 amino acids long.